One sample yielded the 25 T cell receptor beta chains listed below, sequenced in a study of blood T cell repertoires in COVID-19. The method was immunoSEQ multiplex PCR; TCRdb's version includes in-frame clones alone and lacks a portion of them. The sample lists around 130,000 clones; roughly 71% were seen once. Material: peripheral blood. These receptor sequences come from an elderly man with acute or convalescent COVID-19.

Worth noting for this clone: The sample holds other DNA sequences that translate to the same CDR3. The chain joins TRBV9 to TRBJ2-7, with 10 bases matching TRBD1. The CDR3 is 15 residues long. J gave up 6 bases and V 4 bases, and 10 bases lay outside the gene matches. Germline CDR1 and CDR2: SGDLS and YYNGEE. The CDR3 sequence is CASSPLPGTGVEQYF. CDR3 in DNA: TGTGCCAGCAGCCCCTTGCCTGGGACAGGGGTCGAGCAGTACTTC.

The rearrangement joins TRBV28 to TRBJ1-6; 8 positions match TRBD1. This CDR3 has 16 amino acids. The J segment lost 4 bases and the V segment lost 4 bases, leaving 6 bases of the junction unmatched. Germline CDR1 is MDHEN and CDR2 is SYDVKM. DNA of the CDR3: TGTGCCAGCAGTTCCCCAGGGGGCCTTTATAATTCACCCCTCCACTTT. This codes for CASSSPGGLYNSPLHF.

The CDR3 sequence: CASSILDSHRNTIYF. DNA of the CDR3: TGTGCCAGTAGTATACTGGACAGTCATAGAAACACCATATATTTT. The genes are TRBV19 and TRBJ1-3; possibly TRBD1 for D (6 bases). CDR3 length equals 15 residues. The V gene lost 2 bases and the J gene lost 5 bases, with 13 bases spanning the gap. Per germline, CDR1 LNHDA and CDR2 SQIVND (reference sequence).

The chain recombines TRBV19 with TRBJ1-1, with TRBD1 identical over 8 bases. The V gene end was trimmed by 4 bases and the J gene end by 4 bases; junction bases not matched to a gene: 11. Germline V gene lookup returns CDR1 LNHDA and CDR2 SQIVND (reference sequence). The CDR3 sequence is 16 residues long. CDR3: CASSRGTGRVFTEAFF. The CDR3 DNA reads TGTGCCAGTAGTAGGGGGACAGGCCGGGTCTTCACTGAAGCTTTCTTT.

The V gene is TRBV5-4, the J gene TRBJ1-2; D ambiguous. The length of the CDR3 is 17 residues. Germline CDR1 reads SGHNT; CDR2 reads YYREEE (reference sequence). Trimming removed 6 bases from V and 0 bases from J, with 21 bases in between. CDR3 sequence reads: CASTQGGGIKTNYGYTF. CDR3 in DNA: TGTGCCAGCACCCAAGGAGGAGGGATTAAAACTAACTATGGCTACACCTTC.

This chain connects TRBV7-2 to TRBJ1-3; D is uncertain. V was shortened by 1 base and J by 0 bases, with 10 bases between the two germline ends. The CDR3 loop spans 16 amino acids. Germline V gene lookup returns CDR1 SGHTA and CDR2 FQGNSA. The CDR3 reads CASSLGPAVSGNTIYF. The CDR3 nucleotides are TGTGCCAGCAGCTTAGGTCCAGCGGTCTCTGGAAACACCATATATTTT.

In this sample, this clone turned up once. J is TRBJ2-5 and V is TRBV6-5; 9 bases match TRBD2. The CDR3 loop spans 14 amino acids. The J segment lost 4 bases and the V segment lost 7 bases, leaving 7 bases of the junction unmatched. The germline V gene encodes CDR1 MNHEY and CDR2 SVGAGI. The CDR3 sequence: CASTGGGAGETQYF. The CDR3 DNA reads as TGTGCCAGCACGGGCGGGGGGGCCGGAGAGACCCAGTACTTC.

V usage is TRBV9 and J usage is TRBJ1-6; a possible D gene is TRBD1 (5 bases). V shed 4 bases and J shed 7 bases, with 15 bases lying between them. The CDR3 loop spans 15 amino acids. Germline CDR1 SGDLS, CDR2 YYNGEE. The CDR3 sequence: CASSPLGAGNSPLHF. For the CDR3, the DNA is TGTGCCAGCAGCCCATTAGGGGCAGGAAATTCACCCCTCCACTTT.

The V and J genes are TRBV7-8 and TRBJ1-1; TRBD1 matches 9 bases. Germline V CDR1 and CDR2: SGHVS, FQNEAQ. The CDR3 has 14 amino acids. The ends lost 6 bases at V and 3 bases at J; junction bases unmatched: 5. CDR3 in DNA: TGTGCCAGCAGTGAGACAGGGGGGGACACTGAAGCTTTCTTT. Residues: CASSETGGDTEAFF. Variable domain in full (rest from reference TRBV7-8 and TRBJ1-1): GAGVSQSPRYKVAKRGQDVALRCDPISGHVSLFWYQQALGQGPEFLTYFQNEAQLDKSGLPSDRFFAERPEGSVSTLKIQRTQQEDSAVYLCASSETGGDTEAFFGQGTRLTVV.

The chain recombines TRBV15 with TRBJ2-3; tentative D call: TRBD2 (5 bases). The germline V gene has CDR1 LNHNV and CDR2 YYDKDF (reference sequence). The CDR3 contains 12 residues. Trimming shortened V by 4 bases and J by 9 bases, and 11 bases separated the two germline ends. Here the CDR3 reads CATSTTSGTQYF. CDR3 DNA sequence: TGTGCCACCAGCACTACCTCGGGGACGCAGTATTTT.

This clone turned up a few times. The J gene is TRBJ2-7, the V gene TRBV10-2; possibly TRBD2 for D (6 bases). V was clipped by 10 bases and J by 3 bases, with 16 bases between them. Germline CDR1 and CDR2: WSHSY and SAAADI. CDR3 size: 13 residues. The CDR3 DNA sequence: TGCGCCACCGGGTTGGGGGGAGGCTACGAGCAGTACTTC. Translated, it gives CATGLGGGYEQYF.

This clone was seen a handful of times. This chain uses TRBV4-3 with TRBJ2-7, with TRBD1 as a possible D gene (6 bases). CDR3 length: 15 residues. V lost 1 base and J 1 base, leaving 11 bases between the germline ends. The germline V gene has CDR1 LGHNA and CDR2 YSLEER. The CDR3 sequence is CASSQVQDSSYEQYF. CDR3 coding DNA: TGCGCCAGCAGCCAAGTCCAGGACAGTTCCTACGAGCAGTACTTC.

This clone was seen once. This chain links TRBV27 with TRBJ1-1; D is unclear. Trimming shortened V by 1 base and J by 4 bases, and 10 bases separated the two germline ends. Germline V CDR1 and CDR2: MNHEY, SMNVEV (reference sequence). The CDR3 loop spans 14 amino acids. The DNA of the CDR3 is TGTGCCAGCAGTTTATTGGCAAGAGGCACTGAAGCTTTCTTT. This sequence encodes CASSLLARGTEAFF.

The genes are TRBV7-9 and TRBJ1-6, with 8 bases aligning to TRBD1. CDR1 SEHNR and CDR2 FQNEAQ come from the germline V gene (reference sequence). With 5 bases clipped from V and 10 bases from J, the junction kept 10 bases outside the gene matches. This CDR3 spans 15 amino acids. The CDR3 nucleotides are TGTGCCAGCAGCCCGTACGGGACAGGTGACTCACCCCTCCACTTT. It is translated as CASSPYGTGDSPLHF.

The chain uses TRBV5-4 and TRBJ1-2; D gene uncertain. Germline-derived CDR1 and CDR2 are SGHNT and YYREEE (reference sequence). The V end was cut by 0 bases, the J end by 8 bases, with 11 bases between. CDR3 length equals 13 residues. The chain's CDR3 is CASSLAPGRGYTF. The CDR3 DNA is TGTGCCAGCAGCTTGGCCCCTGGGAGGGGCTACACCTTC.

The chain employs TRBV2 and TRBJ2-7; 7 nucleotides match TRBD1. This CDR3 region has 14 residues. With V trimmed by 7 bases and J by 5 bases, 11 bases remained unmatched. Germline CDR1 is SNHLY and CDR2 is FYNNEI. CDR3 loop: CASNLVDRVHEQYF. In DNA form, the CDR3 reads TGTGCCAGCAATTTGGTCGACAGGGTCCACGAGCAGTACTTC.

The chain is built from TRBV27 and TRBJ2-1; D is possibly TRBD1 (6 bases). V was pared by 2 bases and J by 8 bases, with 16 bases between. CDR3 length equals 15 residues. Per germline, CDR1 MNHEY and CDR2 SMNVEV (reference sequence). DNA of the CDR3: TGTGCCAGCAGTTTAACAAACAGGGTAGGCGATGAGCAGTTCTTC. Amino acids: CASSLTNRVGDEQFF.

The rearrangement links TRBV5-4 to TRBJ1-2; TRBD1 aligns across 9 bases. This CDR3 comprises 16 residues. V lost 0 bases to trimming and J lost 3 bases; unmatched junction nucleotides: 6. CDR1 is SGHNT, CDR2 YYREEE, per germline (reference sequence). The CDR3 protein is CASSLGQGGSYYGYTF. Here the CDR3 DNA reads TGTGCCAGCAGCTTGGGACAGGGGGGAAGCTACTATGGCTACACCTTC.

The CDR3 region is CASSLRQGQAGANVLTF. The CDR3 DNA reads as TGTGCCAGCAGTCTCCGACAGGGACAGGCTGGGGCCAACGTCCTGACTTTC. This chain uses TRBV28 with TRBJ2-6; 8 bases align to TRBD1. Germline loops: CDR1 MDHEN, CDR2 SYDVKM. The CDR3 loop spans 17 amino acids. J gave up 2 bases and V 5 bases, and 8 bases lay outside the gene matches.

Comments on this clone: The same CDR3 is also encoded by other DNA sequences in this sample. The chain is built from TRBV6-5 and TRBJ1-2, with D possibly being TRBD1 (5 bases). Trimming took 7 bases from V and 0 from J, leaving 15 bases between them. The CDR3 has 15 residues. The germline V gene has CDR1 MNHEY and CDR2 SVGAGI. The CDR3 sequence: CASTPGGRTNYGYTF. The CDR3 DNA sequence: TGTGCCAGCACCCCGGGGGGAAGGACTAACTATGGCTACACCTTC.

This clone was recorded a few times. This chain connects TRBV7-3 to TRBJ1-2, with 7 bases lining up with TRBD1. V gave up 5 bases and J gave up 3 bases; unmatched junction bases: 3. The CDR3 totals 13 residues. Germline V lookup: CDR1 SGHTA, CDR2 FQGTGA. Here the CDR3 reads CASSPGQDYGYTF. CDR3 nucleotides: TGTGCCAGCAGCCCCGGACAGGACTATGGCTACACCTTC.

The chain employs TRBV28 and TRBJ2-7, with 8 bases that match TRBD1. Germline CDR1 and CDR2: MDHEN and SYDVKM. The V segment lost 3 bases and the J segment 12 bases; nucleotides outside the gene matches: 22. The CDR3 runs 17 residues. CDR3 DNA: TGTGCCAGCAGTTTGAACCCTTCGAGACAGGGGCCCGCGATGGCGTACTTC. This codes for CASSLNPSRQGPAMAYF.

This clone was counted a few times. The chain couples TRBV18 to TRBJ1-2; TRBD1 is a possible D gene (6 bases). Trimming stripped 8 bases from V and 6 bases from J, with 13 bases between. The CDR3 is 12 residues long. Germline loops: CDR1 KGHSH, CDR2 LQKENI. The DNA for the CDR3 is TGTGCCAGCCAACGACAGGAGGATGGCTACACCTTC. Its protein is CASQRQEDGYTF.

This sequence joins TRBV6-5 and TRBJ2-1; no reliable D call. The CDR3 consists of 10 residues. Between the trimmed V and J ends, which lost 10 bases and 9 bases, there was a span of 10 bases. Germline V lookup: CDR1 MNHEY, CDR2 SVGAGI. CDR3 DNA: TGTGCCACGGGTTTGGCTGAGCAGTTCTTC. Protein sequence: CATGLAEQFF.

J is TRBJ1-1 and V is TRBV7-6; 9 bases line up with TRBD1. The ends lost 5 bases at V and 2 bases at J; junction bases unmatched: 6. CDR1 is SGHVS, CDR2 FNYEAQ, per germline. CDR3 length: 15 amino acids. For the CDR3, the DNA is TGTGCCAGCAGCCTAACAGGGGGCCGTAACACTGAAGCTTTCTTT. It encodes CASSLTGGRNTEAFF.